Each of the 20 T cell receptor beta chains below was sequenced from the same sample in a study of high-grade serous ovarian cancer treatment subgroups. Clones were sequenced by immunoSEQ multiplex PCR, and TCRdb holds only the in-frame ones, with some missing. The sample includes almost 4,500 clones, roughly three quarters of them seen just once. Tumor tissue was taken before any definitive surgery or chemotherapy was given. Sequencing used tumor tissue. The origin of the receptors is a human donor with high-grade serous ovarian cancer.

This chain links TRBV6-5 with TRBJ2-7, with TRBD1 as a possible D gene (6 bases). The germline V gene encodes CDR1 MNHEY and CDR2 SVGAGI. There are 12 residues in the CDR3. V lost 6 bases and J lost 4, with 10 bases in between. CDR3 coding DNA: TGTGCCAGCAGCCCCCAGGGGTACGAGCAGTACGTC. It encodes CASSPQGYEQYV.

V and J are TRBV6-6 and TRBJ1-2, with D perhaps matching TRBD1 (5 bases). The CDR3 is made up of 14 amino acids. Trimming stripped 0 bases from V and 2 bases from J, with 7 bases between. The V gene's germline CDR1 is MNHNY and CDR2 SVGAGI (reference sequence). The CDR3 is CASSYSRQNYGYTF. The CDR3 DNA follows: TGTGCCAGCAGTTACTCGAGACAGAACTATGGCTACACCTTC.

V and J are TRBV5-4 and TRBJ2-1, with D possibly TRBD2 on 6 matching bases. The CDR3 covers 17 residues. V was clipped by 4 bases and J by 0 bases, with 17 bases between them. Germline CDR1 and CDR2: SGHNT and YYREEE (reference sequence). CDR3 in DNA: TGTGCCAGCAGCCCCGGGACTTCTTTTAGCTCCTACAATGAGCAGTTCTTC. Protein sequence: CASSPGTSFSSYNEQFF.

The rearrangement links TRBV11-3 to TRBJ1-1; 9 bases line up with TRBD1. The CDR3 extends over 16 amino acids. V trimming: 4 bases; J trimming: 12 bases; junction bases outside the gene matches: 18. CDR1 is SGHNT, CDR2 YENEEA, per germline. CDR3 region: CASSSLLRDREGGTFF. The DNA of the CDR3 is TGTGCCAGCAGCTCCCTACTCCGGGACAGGGAAGGTGGGACTTTCTTT.

The chain joins TRBV2 to TRBJ1-5; unclear D gene. Per the germline V gene, CDR1 is SNHLY and CDR2 is FYNNEI. CDR3 length equals 14 residues. V was shortened by 5 bases and J by 0 bases, with 8 bases between the two germline ends. CDR3 in amino acids: CASSRRNSNQPQHF. The CDR3, as DNA: TGTGCCAGCAGTAGACGGAATAGCAATCAGCCCCAGCATTTT.

V and J are TRBV7-3 and TRBJ2-2, with D uncertain. Germline CDR1 SGHTA, CDR2 FQGTGA. Trimming took 1 base from V and 2 from J, leaving 2 bases between them. This CDR3 comprises 13 residues. The CDR3 sequence is CASSLKNTGELFF. CDR3 nucleotides: TGTGCCAGCAGCTTAAAAAACACCGGGGAGCTGTTTTTT.

J is TRBJ2-7 and V is TRBV6-6; D may be TRBD2 (5 bases). Trimming removed 3 bases at V and 6 bases at J, with 9 bases between. Germline-derived CDR1 and CDR2 are MNHNY and SVGAGI (reference sequence). CDR3 size: 12 residues. The CDR3 sequence: CASSYLAGEQYF. CDR3 DNA sequence: TGTGCCAGCAGTTATCTGGCGGGCGAGCAGTACTTC.

The sample holds a few counts of this clone. The chain recombines TRBV19 with TRBJ1-1; D not certain. The CDR3 has 14 residues. Trimming removed 5 bases from V and 0 bases from J, with 10 bases in between. The germline gives CDR1 LNHDA, CDR2 SQIVND (reference sequence). The CDR3 bases are TGTGCCAGTAGTTTTAAGGGCTTGAACACTGAAGCTTTCTTT. Its protein is CASSFKGLNTEAFF.

This sequence joins TRBV7-3 and TRBJ2-2, with 10 bases matching TRBD2. The V gene's germline CDR1 is SGHTA and CDR2 FQGTGA. This CDR3 spans 16 amino acids. V was clipped by 2 bases and J by 4 bases; unmatched bases: 4. The CDR3 loop is CASSLGLAGATGELFF. In nucleotides, the CDR3 is TGTGCCAGCAGCTTAGGCCTAGCGGGGGCCACCGGGGAGCTGTTTTTT.

The chain employs TRBV19 and TRBJ2-7; D might be TRBD2 (6 bases). This CDR3 region has 15 residues. CDR1 and CDR2 from the germline V gene are LNHDA and SQIVND (reference sequence). The V and J ends lost 6 bases and 2 bases respectively, with 17 bases between them. CDR3 sequence (DNA): TGTGCCAGTAGCCCAATGGCGGGGACCACCTACGAGCAGTACTTC. Its translation is CASSPMAGTTYEQYF.

CDR3 sequence: CASSHHDRNYGYTF. Here the CDR3 DNA reads TGTGCCAGCAGCCATCATGACAGGAACTATGGCTACACCTTC. The rearrangement links TRBV6-5 to TRBJ1-2, with a possible D match to TRBD1 (6 bases). The CDR3 length is 14 residues. V shed 6 bases and J shed 2 bases, with 13 bases lying between them. Germline V gene data show CDR1 as MNHEY and CDR2 as SVGAGI.

In DNA form, the CDR3 reads TGTGCCAGCAGCCTCTACGACAGGGTTGATGGCTACACCTTC. The encoded protein is CASSLYDRVDGYTF. The chain recombines TRBV5-4 with TRBJ1-2; 7 nucleotides agree with TRBD1. The CDR3 has 14 amino acids. Germline V lookup: CDR1 SGHNT, CDR2 YYREEE (reference sequence). V trimming: 4 bases; J trimming: 6 bases; junction bases outside the gene matches: 9.

This clone has just a few counts. CDR3 nucleotide sequence: TGTGCCAGCAGCCAAGTGGGTAGCGGGGGGGATACGCAGTATTTT. It specifies CASSQVGSGGDTQYF. The gene calls are TRBV4-2 and TRBJ2-3; 10 bases agree with TRBD2. Germline V lookup: CDR1 LGHNA, CDR2 YNFKEQ. J lost 6 bases, V lost 1 base, and 4 bases had no gene match. The CDR3 has 15 residues.

This chain uses TRBV9 with TRBJ2-6; D gene ambiguous. The CDR3 is 17 residues long. Germline V CDR1 and CDR2: SGDLS, YYNGEE. Trimming shortened V by 2 bases and J by 0 bases, and 12 bases separated the two germline ends. In DNA form, the CDR3 reads TGTGCCAGCAGCGTTTCGGACGGTTTCTCTGGGGCCAACGTCCTGACTTTC. Translating it yields CASSVSDGFSGANVLTF.

This chain uses TRBV19 with TRBJ1-1; 8 bases line up with TRBD1. Germline CDR1 and CDR2: LNHDA and SQIVND (reference sequence). J lost 11 bases, V lost 3 bases, and 11 bases had no gene match. The CDR3 runs 14 residues. CDR3 region: CASSMSTGGVSAFF. CDR3 bases: TGTGCCAGTAGTATGAGCACAGGGGGTGTGTCGGCTTTCTTT. The full variable domain, with the rest looked up from reference TRBV19 and TRBJ1-1, is DGGITQSPKYLFRKEGQNVTLSCEQNLNHDAMYWYRQDPGQGLRLIYYSQIVNDFQKGDIAEGYSVSREKKESFPLTVTSAQKNPTAFYLCASSMSTGGVSAFFGQGTRLTVV.

The chain is built from TRBV7-9 and TRBJ2-2; 9 bases line up with TRBD2. V was pared by 2 bases and J by 2 bases, with 6 bases of the junction left unmatched. CDR1 SEHNR and CDR2 FQNEAQ come from the germline V gene (reference sequence). The CDR3 runs 17 residues. CDR3 in amino acids: CASSLLPGLANTGELFF. The CDR3 DNA reads TGTGCCAGCAGCTTACTCCCGGGACTAGCCAACACCGGGGAGCTGTTTTTT.

The chain couples TRBV9 to TRBJ2-2, with TRBD2 matching 13 bases. CDR1 is SGDLS, CDR2 YYNGEE, per germline. V lost 1 base and J lost 0; bases outside the gene matches: 6. This CDR3 contains 19 residues. The chain's CDR3 is CASSVRTSGGLANTGELFF. CDR3 coding DNA: TGTGCCAGCAGCGTAAGGACTAGCGGGGGACTTGCGAACACCGGGGAGCTGTTTTTT.

This chain joins TRBV7-3 and TRBJ2-2; D not certain. V lost 3 bases and J lost 6, with 8 bases in between. This CDR3 is built from 13 residues. The germline V gene encodes CDR1 SGHTA and CDR2 FQGTGA. The CDR3 region has the DNA TGTGCCAGCAGCTTTAATTTCGCCGGGGAGCTGTTTTTT. It is translated as CASSFNFAGELFF.

The chain combines TRBV6-4 with TRBJ1-2, with a weak D call TRBD1 (6 bases). This CDR3 comprises 15 residues. Looked up from germline, CDR1 is MRHNA and CDR2 is SNTAGT. The ends were cut back, 5 bases at V and 8 bases at J, with 21 bases in the middle. Written as DNA, the CDR3 is TGTGCCAGCAGTCTGACGGGGGGCTCCGGGGAGGGCTACACCTTC. Residues: CASSLTGGSGEGYTF.

The chain combines TRBV11-1 with TRBJ2-5; D is unclear. There are 13 residues in the CDR3. Germline lookup yields CDR1 SGHAT and CDR2 FQDESV (reference sequence). V lost 5 bases and J lost 5, with 12 bases in between. The chain's CDR3 is CASSPPPSETQYF. CDR3 in DNA: TGTGCCAGCAGCCCCCCACCTTCGGAGACCCAGTACTTC.